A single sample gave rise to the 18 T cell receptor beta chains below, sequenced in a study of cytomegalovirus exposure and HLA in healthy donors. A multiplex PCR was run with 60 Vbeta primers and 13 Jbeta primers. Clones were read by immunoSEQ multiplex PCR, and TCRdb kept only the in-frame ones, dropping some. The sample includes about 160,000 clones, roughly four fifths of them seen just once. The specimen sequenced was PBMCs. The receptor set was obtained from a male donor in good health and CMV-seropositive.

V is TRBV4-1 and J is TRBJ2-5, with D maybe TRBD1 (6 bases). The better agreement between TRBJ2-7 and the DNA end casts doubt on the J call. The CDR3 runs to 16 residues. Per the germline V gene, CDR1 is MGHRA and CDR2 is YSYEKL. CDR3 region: CASSQEGVRGSYEQYF. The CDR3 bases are TGCGCCAGCAGCCAAGAGGGGGTCAGGGGCTCCTACGAGCAGTACTTC.

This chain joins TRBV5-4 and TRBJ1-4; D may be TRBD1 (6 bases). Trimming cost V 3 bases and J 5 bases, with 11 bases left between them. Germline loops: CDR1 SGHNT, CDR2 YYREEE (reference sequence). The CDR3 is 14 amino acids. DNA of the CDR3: TGTGCCAGCAGCTCGGACAGCAAGAATGAAAAACTGTTTTTT. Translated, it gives CASSSDSKNEKLFF.

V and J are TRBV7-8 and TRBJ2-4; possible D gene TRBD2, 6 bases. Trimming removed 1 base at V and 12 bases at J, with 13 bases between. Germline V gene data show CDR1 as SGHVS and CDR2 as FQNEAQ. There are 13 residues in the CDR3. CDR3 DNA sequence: TGTGCCAGCAGCTTAGACGGGAGTGGGAGTCAGTACTTC. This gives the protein CASSLDGSGSQYF.

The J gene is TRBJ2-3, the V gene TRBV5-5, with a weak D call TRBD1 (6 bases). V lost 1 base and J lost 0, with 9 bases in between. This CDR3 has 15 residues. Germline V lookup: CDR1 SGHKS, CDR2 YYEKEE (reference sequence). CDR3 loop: CASSLRGGSTDTQYF. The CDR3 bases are TGTGCCAGCAGCTTGAGAGGGGGAAGCACAGATACGCAGTATTTT.

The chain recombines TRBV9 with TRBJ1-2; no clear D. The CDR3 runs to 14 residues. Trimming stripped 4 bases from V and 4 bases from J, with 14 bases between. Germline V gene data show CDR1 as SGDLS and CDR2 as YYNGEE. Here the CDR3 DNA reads TGTGCCAGCAGCACCCCAGGAATCCCCTATGGCTACACCTTC. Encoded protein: CASSTPGIPYGYTF.

This chain's CDR3 is CASSLIPGGGAQETQYF. CDR3 nucleotides: TGTGCCAGCAGCTTAATCCCTGGAGGCGGGGCCCAAGAGACCCAGTACTTC. The chain employs TRBV7-2 and TRBJ2-5, with D tentatively TRBD2 (6 bases). Looked up from germline, CDR1 is SGHTA and CDR2 is FQGNSA. This CDR3 spans 17 amino acids. V was trimmed by 2 bases and J by 1 base, leaving 17 bases between them.

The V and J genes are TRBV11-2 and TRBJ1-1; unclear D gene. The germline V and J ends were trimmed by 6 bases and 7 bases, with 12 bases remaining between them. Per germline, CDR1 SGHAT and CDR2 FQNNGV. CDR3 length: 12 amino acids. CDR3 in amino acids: CASRALGGEAFF. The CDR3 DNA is TGTGCCAGCAGAGCCCTAGGCGGTGAAGCTTTCTTT. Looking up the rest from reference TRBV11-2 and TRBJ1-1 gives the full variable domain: EAGVAQSPRYKIIEKRQSVAFWCNPISGHATLYWYQQILGQGPKLLIQFQNNGVVDDSQLPKDRFSAERLKGVDSTLKIQPAKLEDSAVYLCASRALGGEAFFGQGTRLTVV.

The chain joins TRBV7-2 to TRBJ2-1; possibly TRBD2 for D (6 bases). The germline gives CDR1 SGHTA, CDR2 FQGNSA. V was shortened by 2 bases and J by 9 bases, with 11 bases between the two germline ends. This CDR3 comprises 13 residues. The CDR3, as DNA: TGTGCCAGCAGCTTAAGGAGGGCGGGTGAGCAGTTCTTC. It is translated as CASSLRRAGEQFF.

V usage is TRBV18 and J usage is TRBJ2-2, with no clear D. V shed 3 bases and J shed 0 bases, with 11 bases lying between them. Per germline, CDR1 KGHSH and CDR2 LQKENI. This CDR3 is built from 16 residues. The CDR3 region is CASSPNQNANTGELFF. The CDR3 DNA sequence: TGTGCCAGCTCACCTAATCAGAATGCGAACACCGGGGAGCTGTTTTTT.

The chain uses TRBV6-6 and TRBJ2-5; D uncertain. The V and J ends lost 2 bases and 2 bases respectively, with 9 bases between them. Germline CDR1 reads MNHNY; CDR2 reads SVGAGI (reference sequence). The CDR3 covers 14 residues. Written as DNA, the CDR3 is TGTGCCAGCAGTTACGGGCCAGGTCAAGAGACCCAGTACTTC. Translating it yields CASSYGPGQETQYF.

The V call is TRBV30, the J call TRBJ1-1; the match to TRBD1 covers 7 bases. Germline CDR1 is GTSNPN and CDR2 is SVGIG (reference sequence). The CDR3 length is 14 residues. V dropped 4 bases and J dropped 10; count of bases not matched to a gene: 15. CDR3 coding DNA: TGTGCCTGGATCGAACTACAGGGGTCCTCCCGAGCTTTCTTT. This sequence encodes CAWIELQGSSRAFF.

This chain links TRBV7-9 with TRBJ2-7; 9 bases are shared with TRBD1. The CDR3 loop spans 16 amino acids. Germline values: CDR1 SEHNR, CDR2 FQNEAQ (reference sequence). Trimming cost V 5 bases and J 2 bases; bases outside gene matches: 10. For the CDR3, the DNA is TGTGCCAGCAGCCTTAGAACCGGGACAGGGACCTACGAGCAGTACTTC. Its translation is CASSLRTGTGTYEQYF.

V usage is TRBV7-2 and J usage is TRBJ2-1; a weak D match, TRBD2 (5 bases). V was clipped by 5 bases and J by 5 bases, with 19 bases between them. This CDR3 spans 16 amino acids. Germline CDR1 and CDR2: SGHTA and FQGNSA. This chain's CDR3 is CASSPSLASRNNEQFF. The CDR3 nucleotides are TGTGCCAGCAGCCCATCTCTCGCTAGCAGGAACAATGAGCAGTTCTTC.

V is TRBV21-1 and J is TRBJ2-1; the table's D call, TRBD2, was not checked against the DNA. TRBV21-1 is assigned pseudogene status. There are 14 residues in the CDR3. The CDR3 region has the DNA TGTGCCAGCAGCAAACTTCTCTCCTACAATGAGCAGTTCTTC. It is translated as CASSKLLSYNEQFF.

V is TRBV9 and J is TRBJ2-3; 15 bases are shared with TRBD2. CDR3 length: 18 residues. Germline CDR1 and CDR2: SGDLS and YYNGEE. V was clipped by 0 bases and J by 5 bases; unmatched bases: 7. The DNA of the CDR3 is TGTGCCAGCAGCGTAGGGAGGACTAGCGGGAGGGCCATAGATACGCAGTATTTT. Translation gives CASSVGRTSGRAIDTQYF. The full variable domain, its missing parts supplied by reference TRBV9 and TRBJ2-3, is DSGVTQTPKHLITATGQRVTLRCSPRSGDLSVYWYQQSLDQGLQFLIQYYNGEERAKGNILERFSAQQFPDLHSELNLSSLELGDSALYFCASSVGRTSGRAIDTQYFGPGTRLTVL.

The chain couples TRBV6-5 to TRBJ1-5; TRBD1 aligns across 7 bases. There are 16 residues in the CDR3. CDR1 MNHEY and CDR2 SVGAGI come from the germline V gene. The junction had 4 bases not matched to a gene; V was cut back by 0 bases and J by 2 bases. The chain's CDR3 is CASSYSGQLGNQPQHF. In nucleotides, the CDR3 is TGTGCCAGCAGTTACTCGGGACAGTTGGGCAATCAGCCCCAGCATTTT.

The CDR3 DNA reads TGTGCCAGCTCAAAAGAACAGGCGGCAGGCTATGGCTACACCTTC. Its translation is CASSKEQAAGYGYTF. The chain uses TRBV18 and TRBJ1-2, with a tentative D call TRBD1 (5 bases). CDR3 length: 15 amino acids. Per germline, CDR1 KGHSH and CDR2 LQKENI. V lost 5 bases, J lost 4 bases, and 17 bases lay in between.

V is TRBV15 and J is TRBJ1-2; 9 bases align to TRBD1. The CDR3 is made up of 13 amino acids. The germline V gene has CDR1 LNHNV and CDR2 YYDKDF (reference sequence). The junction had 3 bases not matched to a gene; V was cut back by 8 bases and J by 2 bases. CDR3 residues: CATGTGINYGYTF. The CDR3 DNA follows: TGTGCCACCGGGACAGGGATCAACTATGGCTACACCTTC.